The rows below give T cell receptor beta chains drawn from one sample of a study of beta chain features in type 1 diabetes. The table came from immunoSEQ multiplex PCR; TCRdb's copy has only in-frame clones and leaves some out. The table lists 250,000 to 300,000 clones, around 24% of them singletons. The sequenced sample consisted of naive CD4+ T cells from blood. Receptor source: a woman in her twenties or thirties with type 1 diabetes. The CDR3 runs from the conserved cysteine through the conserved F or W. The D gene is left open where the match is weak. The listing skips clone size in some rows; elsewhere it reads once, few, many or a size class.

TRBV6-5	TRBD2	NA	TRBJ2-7	CASSYSGGSYEQYF	TGTGCCAGCAGTTACTCTGGCGGGAGCTACGAGCAGTACTTC
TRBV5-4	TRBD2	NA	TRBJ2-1	CASSPRGGRESYNEQFF	TGTGCCAGCAGCCCTCGGGGCGGGAGGGAGTCCTACAATGAGCAGTTCTTC
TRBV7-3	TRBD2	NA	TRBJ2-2	CASSLAGGGNTGELFF	TGTGCCAGCAGCTTAGCCGGGGGGGGGAACACCGGGGAGCTGTTTTTT
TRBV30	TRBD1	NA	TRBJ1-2	CAWIRDRGYGYTF	TGTGCCTGGATTCGGGACAGGGGATATGGCTACACCTTC
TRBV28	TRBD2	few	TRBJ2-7	CASSLWTSGRYEQYF	TGTGCCAGCAGTTTATGGACTAGCGGGAGATACGAGCAGTACTTC
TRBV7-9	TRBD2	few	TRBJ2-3	CASSQTSGRAPDTQYF	TGTGCCAGCAGCCAAACTAGCGGGAGGGCACCAGATACGCAGTATTTT
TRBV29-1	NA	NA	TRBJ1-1	CSVGGGGMDTEAFF	TGCAGCGTTGGGGGCGGGGGGATGGACACTGAAGCTTTCTTT
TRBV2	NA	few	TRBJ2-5	CASTRGRGETQYF	TGTGCCAGCACTCGAGGGCGAGGGGAGACCCAGTACTTC
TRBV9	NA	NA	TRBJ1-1	CASSVSQDTEAFF	TGTGCCAGCAGCGTATCGCAGGACACTGAAGCTTTCTTT
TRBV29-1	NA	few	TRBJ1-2	CSVTPRGGTLYGYTF	TGCAGCGTGACCCCTAGGGGGGGAACCCTCTATGGCTACACCTTC
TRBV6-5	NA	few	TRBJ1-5	CASSEGGVNQPQHF	TGTGCCAGCAGTGAAGGGGGAGTCAATCAGCCCCAGCATTTT
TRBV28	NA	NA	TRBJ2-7	CASSLFDSGAYEQYF	TGTGCCAGCAGTCTCTTCGACTCGGGAGCCTACGAGCAGTACTTC
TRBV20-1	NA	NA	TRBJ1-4	CSAPGEGKLFF	TGCAGTGCCCCAGGGGAGGGAAAACTGTTTTTT
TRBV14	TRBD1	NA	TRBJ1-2	CASSVTGTRGYTF	TGTGCCAGCAGCGTGACAGGGACCCGCGGCTACACCTTC
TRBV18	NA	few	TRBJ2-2	CANRAGSVGELFF	TGTGCCAACCGGGCCGGGAGCGTCGGGGAGCTGTTTTTT
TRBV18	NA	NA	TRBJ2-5	CASSPQPTVQETQYF	TGTGCCAGCTCACCCCAGCCTACAGTACAAGAGACCCAGTACTTC
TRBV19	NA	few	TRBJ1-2	CASSITQGYGYTF	TGTGCCAGTAGTATCACCCAGGGCTATGGCTACACCTTC
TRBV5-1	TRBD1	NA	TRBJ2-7	CASSLGPGQGLSEQYF	TGCGCCAGCAGCCTGGGCCCGGGACAGGGTCTTTCCGAGCAGTACTTC
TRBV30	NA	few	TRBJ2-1	CAWSVRTENEQFF	TGTGCCTGGAGTGTCAGGACAGAAAATGAGCAGTTCTTC
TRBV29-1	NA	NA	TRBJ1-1	CSVEGRLMRNTEAFF	TGCAGCGTTGAAGGCAGGCTCATGCGGAACACTGAAGCTTTCTTT
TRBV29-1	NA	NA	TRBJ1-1	CSVTDGQNTEAFF	TGCAGCGTCACGGACGGACAGAACACTGAAGCTTTCTTT
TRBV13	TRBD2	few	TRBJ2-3	CASSLVRAGVRTDTQYF	TGTGCCAGCAGCTTAGTTCGAGCGGGAGTTCGGACAGATACGCAGTATTTT
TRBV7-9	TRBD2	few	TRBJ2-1	CASSWGLAGYNEQFF	TGTGCCAGCAGCTGGGGACTAGCGGGATACAATGAGCAGTTCTTC
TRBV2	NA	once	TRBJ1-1	CASRTRGMNTEAFF	TGTGCCAGCAGGACCAGGGGAATGAACACTGAAGCTTTCTTT
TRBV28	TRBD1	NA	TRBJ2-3	CASSPLAPTGYRSTDTQYF	TGTGCCAGCAGTCCCCTGGCCCCGACAGGGTATAGGAGCACAGATACGCAGTATTTT
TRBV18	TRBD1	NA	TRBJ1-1	CASSQNRGNTEAFF	TGTGCCAGCTCACAGAACAGGGGGAACACTGAAGCTTTCTTT
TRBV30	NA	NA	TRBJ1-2	CAWSGVVLGHGYTF	TGTGCCTGGAGTGGCGTCGTCTTGGGCCATGGCTACACCTTC
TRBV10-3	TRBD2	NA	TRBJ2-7	CAISDGVVAGAGEQYF	TGTGCCATCAGCGACGGGGTGGTAGCGGGAGCGGGTGAGCAGTACTTC
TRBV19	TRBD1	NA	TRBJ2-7	CASSITGASYEQYF	TGTGCCAGTAGTATAACAGGGGCTTCCTACGAGCAGTACTTC
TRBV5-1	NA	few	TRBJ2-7	CASRGDRGDEQYF	TGCGCCAGCAGGGGGGACCGCGGGGACGAGCAGTACTTC
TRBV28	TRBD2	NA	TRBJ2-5	CASSLIGTSGKGSRETQYF	TGTGCCAGCAGCCTAATCGGGACTAGCGGGAAGGGGTCGAGGGAGACCCAGTACTTC
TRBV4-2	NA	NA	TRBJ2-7	CASSHVGQDGYEQYF	TGTGCCAGCAGCCATGTGGGGCAGGACGGCTACGAGCAGTACTTC
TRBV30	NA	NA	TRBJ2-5	CAWSVGTMETQYF	TGTGCCTGGAGTGTGGGGACAATGGAGACCCAGTACTTC
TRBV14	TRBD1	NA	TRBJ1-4	CASSQNRGSINEKLFF	TGTGCCAGCAGCCAAAACAGGGGGTCGATCAATGAAAAACTGTTTTTT
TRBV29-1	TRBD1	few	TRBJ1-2	CSARGQGYGYTF	TGCAGCGCCCGAGGACAGGGTTATGGCTACACCTTC
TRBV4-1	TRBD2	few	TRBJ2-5	CASSQLPPGLARETQYF	TGCGCCAGCAGCCAACTCCCACCGGGACTAGCGCGGGAGACCCAGTACTTC
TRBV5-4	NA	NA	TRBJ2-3	CASSLGGTSTDTQYF	TGTGCCAGCAGCTTGGGGGGGACTAGCACAGATACGCAGTATTTT
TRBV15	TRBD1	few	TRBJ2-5	CATSRGLTGQGAETQYF	TGTGCCACCAGCAGAGGTCTGACGGGACAGGGAGCAGAGACCCAGTACTTC
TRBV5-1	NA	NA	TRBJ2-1	CASSPGGAGHYNEQFF	TGCGCCAGCAGCCCCGGTGGGGCGGGGCATTACAATGAGCAGTTCTTC
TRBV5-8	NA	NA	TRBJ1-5	CASSLAGPGNQPQHF	TGTGCCAGCAGCTTGGCAGGGCCGGGCAATCAGCCCCAGCATTTT